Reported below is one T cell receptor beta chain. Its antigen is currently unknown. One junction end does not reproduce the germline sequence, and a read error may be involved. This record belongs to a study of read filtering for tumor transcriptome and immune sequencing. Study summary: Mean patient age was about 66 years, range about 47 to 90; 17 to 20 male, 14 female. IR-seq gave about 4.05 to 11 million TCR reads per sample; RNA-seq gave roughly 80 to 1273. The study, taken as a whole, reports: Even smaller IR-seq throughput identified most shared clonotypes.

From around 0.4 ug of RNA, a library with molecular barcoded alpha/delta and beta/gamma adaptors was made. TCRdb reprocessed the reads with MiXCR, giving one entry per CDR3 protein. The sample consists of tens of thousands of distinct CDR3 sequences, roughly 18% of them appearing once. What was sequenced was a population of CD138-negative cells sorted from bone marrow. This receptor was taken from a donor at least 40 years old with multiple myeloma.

In DNA, the CDR3 is TGTCCTAGTGGTTTGAATGGGAAGAGGGGCACTGAAGCTTTCTTT. It is translated as CPSGLNGKRGTEAFF. The chain combines TRBV12-5 with TRBJ1-1, with D possibly matching TRBD1 (5 bases). The germline CDR1 and CDR2 sequences are LGHNT and FRNRAP. The CDR3 is 15 amino acids.